Detailed here is one T cell receptor (beta chain). This sample is part of a study of blood T cell repertoires in COVID-19. The assay was immunoSEQ multiplex PCR, and TCRdb's table has in-frame clones only and misses some. The table includes 310,000 or so clones, roughly 84% detected once. The CDR3 consists of 10 residues. Between the trimmed V and J ends, which lost 9 bases and 4 bases, there was a span of 7 bases. Sequencing used peripheral blood. This clonotype was obtained from a man aged 50-59 years with active or convalescent COVID-19. The J gene is TRBJ2-7, the V gene TRBV12-3 or TRBV12-4; the D is unclear. CDR3 sequence: CARVEYEQYF. The CDR3, as DNA: TGTGCCAGGGTAGAGTACGAGCAGTACTTC.